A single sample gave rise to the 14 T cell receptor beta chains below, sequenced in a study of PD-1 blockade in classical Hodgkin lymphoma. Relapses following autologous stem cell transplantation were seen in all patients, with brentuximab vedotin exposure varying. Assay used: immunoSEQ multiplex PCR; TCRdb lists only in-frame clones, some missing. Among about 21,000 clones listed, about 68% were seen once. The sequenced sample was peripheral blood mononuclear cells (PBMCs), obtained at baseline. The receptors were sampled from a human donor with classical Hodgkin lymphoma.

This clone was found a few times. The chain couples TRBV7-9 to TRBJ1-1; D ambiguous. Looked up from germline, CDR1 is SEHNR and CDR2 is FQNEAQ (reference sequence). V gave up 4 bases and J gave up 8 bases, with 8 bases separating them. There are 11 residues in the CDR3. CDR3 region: CASSSSQEAFF. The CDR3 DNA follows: TGTGCCAGCAGCTCGAGCCAGGAAGCTTTCTTT.

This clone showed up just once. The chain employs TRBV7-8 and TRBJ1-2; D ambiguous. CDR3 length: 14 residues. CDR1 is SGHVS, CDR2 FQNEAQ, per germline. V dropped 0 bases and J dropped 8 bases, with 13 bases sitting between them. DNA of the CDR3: TGTGCCAGCAGCTTAGCGCAAGGGTTTGGCGGCTACACCTTC. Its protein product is CASSLAQGFGGYTF.

The CDR3 nucleotides are TGTGCCAGCAGCTTGTTAACAGGGCCCCAGCATTTT. Translating gives CASSLLTGPQHF. This chain joins TRBV5-5 and TRBJ1-5, with D perhaps matching TRBD1 (5 bases). V lost 1 base to trimming and J lost 9 bases, with 8 bases between them. This CDR3 has 12 amino acids. Germline V lookup: CDR1 SGHKS, CDR2 YYEKEE (reference sequence).

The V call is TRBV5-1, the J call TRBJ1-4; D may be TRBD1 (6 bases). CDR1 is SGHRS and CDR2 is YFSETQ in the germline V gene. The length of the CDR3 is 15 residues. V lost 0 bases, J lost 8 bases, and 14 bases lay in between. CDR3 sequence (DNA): TGCGCCAGCAGCTTGGAAGGGGACATAGGCGAAAAACTGTTTTTT. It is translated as CASSLEGDIGEKLFF.

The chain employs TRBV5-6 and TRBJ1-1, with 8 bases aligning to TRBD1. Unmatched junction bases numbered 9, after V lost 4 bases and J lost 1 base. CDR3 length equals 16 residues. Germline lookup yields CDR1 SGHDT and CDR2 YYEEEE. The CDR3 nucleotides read TGTGCCAGCAGCCGGACAGGGTGGGAAGGGAACACTGAAGCTTTCTTT. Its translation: CASSRTGWEGNTEAFF.

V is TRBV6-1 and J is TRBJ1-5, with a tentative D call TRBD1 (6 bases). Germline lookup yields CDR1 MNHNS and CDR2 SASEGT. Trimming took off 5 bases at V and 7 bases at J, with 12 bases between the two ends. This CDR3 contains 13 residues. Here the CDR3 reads CASSPTGRQPQHF. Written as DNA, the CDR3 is TGTGCCAGCAGTCCTACAGGGAGGCAGCCCCAGCATTTT.

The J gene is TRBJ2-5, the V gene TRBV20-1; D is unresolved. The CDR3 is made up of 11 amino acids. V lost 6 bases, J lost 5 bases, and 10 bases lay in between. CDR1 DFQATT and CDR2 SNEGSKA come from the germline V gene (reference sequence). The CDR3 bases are TGCAGTGCGTCAAGCCGGGAGACCCAGTACTTC. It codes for CSASSRETQYF.

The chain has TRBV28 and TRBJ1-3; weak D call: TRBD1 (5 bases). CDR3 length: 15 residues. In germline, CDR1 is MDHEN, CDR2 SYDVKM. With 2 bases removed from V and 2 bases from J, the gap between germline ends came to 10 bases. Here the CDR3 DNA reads TGTGCCAGCAGTTTAAGTTGGGGGGCTGGAAACACCATATATTTT. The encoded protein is CASSLSWGAGNTIYF.

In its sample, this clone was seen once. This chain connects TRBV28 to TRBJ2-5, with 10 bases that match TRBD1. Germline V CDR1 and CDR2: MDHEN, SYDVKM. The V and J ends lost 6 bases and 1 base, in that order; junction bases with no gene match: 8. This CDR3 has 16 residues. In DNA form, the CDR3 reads TGTGCCAGCAGCCCGACAGGGGGCATGGTCCAAGAGACCCAGTACTTC. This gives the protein CASSPTGGMVQETQYF.

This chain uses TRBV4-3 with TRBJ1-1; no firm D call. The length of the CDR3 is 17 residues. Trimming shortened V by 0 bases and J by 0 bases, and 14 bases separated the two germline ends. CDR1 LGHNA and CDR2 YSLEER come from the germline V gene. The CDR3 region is CASSQEVGYLMNTEAFF. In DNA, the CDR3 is TGCGCCAGCAGCCAAGAGGTGGGCTACCTTATGAACACTGAAGCTTTCTTT.

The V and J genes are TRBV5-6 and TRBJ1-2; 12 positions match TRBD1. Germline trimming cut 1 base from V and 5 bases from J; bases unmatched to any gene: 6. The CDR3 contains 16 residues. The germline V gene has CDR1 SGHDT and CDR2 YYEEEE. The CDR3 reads CASSLMGQGARYGYTF. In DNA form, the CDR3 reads TGTGCCAGCAGCTTGATGGGACAGGGGGCGAGATATGGCTACACCTTC.

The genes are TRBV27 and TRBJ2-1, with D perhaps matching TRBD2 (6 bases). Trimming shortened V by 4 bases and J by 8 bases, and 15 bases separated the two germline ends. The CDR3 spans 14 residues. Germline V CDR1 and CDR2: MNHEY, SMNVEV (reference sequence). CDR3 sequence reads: CASSSETSNHEQFF. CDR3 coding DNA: TGTGCCAGCAGTTCTGAAACTAGCAACCATGAGCAGTTCTTC.

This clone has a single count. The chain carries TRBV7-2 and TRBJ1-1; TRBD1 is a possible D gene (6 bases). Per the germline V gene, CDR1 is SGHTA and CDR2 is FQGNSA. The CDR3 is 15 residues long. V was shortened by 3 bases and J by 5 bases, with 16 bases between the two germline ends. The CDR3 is CASSFTGGGKTEAFF. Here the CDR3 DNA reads TGTGCCAGCAGCTTCACGGGAGGGGGTAAGACTGAAGCTTTCTTT.

The CDR3, as DNA: TGTGCCAGCAGCTTGGGGGGGAATAGCTATGGCTACACCTTC. Protein product: CASSLGGNSYGYTF. The gene calls are TRBV5-6 and TRBJ1-2, with TRBD1 as a possible D gene (5 bases). The CDR3 spans 14 residues. Germline assignment: CDR1 SGHDT and CDR2 YYEEEE. Trimming stripped 0 bases from V and 4 bases from J, with 10 bases between.